Sequencing of this T cell receptor beta chain was carried out in a study of memory CD4+ T cells and cytomegalovirus serostatus. Study-wide context: Of the healthy Belgian adults, fewer than 10 were CMV seropositive and fewer than 30 seronegative.

Study conclusions and caveats: A US-trained random forest predicted CMV serostatus with median AUC approximately 0.9.

With respect to this clone: The antigen is unknown.

Single viable CD3+CD4+CD8-CD45RO+ cells were sorted as the memory CD4+ T cells. Donors' CMV status reflects serum IgG against pp150, pp28, p38, p52. Per the authors' pipeline: After removing out-of-frame reads, 2.3 million or so distinct TCRbeta sequences remained. Only in-frame clones appear in the TCRdb table, and some are missing; sequencing was by immunoSEQ multiplex PCR. V, J and clone size were drawn from that table, and D and trimming were deduced from the DNA. The data hold approximately 46,000 clones, with approximately 74% observed a single time. The receptor was derived from an adult in good health and CMV-seropositive. Sequenced material: memory CD4+ T cells from blood.

The CDR3 DNA reads TGTGCCAGCAGCCTAAACCCAAGAGGAAACACCATATATTTT. Protein: CASSLNPRGNTIYF. This chain links TRBV16 with TRBJ1-3; no reliable D call. The germline V and J ends were trimmed by 4 bases and 4 bases, with 11 bases remaining between them. The CDR3 length is 14 residues. From germline, CDR1 is KGHSY and CDR2 FQNENV. Filled out from reference TRBV16 and TRBJ1-3, the complete variable domain reads GEEVAQTPKHLVRGEGQKAKLYCAPIKGHSYVFWYQQVLKNEFKFLISFQNENVFDETGMPKERFSAKCLPNSPCSLEIQATKLEDSAVYFCASSLNPRGNTIYFGEGSWLTVV.